This T cell receptor (beta chain) was sequenced in a study of PD-1 blockade in classical Hodgkin lymphoma. Produced via immunoSEQ multiplex PCR; TCRdb's table is partial and in-frame only. The sample consists of about 40,000 clones, around 87% of them appearing once. Broader study findings: Newly diagnosed patients and complete responders had comparable diversity at baseline. Diversity in CD4+ TCRs, unlike that measured in CD8+ TCRs, had risen significantly by C4D1.

Of note for this clone: What it binds is not known.

After autologous stem cell transplantation all patients relapsed, and prior brentuximab vedotin exposure differed between cohorts. CDR1 and CDR2 from the germline V gene are LGHNA and YNFKEQ. V was shortened by 1 base and J by 5 bases, with 18 bases between the two germline ends. This CDR3 is 16 amino acids long. The clonotype comes from a human donor with classical Hodgkin lymphoma. The rearrangement joins TRBV4-2 to TRBJ2-7; tentatively, D is TRBD2 (5 bases). The material was peripheral blood mononuclear cells (PBMCs), obtained at baseline. The CDR3 DNA is TGTGCCAGCAGCCAAGCCCAAAGATCAGGAGGCCACGAGCAGTACTTC. Translated, it gives CASSQAQRSGGHEQYF.